Included here is one T cell receptor (beta chain) sequence, with context. The antigen is not known. The data are from a study of shared clonotypes between healthy human individuals. Study-wide results and limits: Rarefaction curves obtained for sorted subsets showed sequencing incomplete despite large depth. It was expected that sequencing depth would affect clonotype sharing among donors.

Terminally differentiated effector memory CD45RA+ cells were left out of the naive CD8 fraction, which was CD45RO-negative and positively selected for CCR7. The donors, all of them Caucasian adults, lived in Nashville, Tennessee. Produced via immunoSEQ multiplex PCR; TCRdb's table is partial and in-frame only. The table records about 870,000 clones, 80% to 95% of them present only once. Trimming removed 4 bases at V and 2 bases at J, with 18 bases between. Germline loops: CDR1 MDHEN, CDR2 SYDVKM. The CDR3 covers 16 residues. The chain combines TRBV28 with TRBJ2-7, with no clear D. This receptor was taken from a man in his thirties or forties in good health. Sequencing was done on a sample of naive CD8+ T cells sorted from blood. The CDR3 spells CASSSTHLSFTYEQYF. The CDR3 DNA follows: TGTGCCAGCAGTTCCACCCACCTTTCGTTCACCTACGAGCAGTACTTC.